The rows below give T cell receptor beta chains drawn from one sample of a study of cytotoxic CD8 clonotypes in ibrutinib-treated CLL. Some clones are missing from TCRdb's copy, which holds only in-frame ones; the method was immunoSEQ multiplex PCR. Of under 9,500 clones listed, 60% to 80% are singletons. The source was PBMCs, collected before ibrutinib treatment. The receptors stem from a human donor with chronic lymphocytic leukemia. The CDR3 runs from the conserved cysteine through the conserved F or W. The D gene is left open where the match is weak. Clone size is shown for a subset of rows, as once, few, many or a class of expanded clone.

j_gene | v_gene | d_gene | abundance | CDR3aa | CDR3nt
TRBJ2-5 | TRBV18 | . | once | CASSPDIETQYF | TGTGCCAGCTCACCAGACATAGAGACCCAGTACTTC
TRBJ2-7 | TRBV5-6 | TRBD1 | . | CASSWVRGQGLSSYEQYF | TGTGCCAGCAGCTGGGTGAGGGGACAGGGCCTCTCCTCCTACGAGCAGTACTTC
TRBJ1-5 | TRBV7-2 | . | . | CASSPGHQPNQPQHF | TGTGCCAGCAGCCCGGGACACCAACCCAATCAGCCCCAGCATTTT
TRBJ1-5 | TRBV30 | TRBD1 | . | CAWSPGGNQPQHF | TGTGCCTGGAGTCCAGGGGGCAACCAGCCCCAGCATTTT
TRBJ1-5 | TRBV19 | TRBD1 | . | CASNQGAGQPQHF | TGTGCCAGTAATCAGGGGGCCGGTCAGCCCCAGCATTTT
TRBJ2-3 | TRBV7-2 | TRBD2 | once | CASSARTSGMGKNTQYF | TGTGCCAGCAGCGCCCGGACTAGCGGGATGGGTAAGAATACGCAGTATTTT
TRBJ2-7 | TRBV27 | . | . | CASSLRSDSYEQYF | TGTGCCAGCAGTTTGCGGAGCGACTCCTACGAGCAGTACTTC
TRBJ2-6 | TRBV7-9 | . | . | CASSLALGTSGANVLTF | TGTGCCAGCAGCTTAGCGCTGGGGACCTCTGGGGCCAACGTCCTGACTTTC
TRBJ2-7 | TRBV27 | TRBD2 | . | CASSRRLAGPYEQYF | TGTGCCAGCAGTCGACGACTAGCGGGACCCTACGAGCAGTACTTC
TRBJ2-2 | TRBV4-1 | TRBD2 | . | CASSQPFPGLAGGSGTGELFF | TGCGCCAGCAGCCAGCCGTTCCCGGGACTAGCGGGAGGTTCGGGAACCGGGGAGCTGTTTTTT
TRBJ1-6 | TRBV19 | TRBD1 | few | CASRKQGATSPLHF | TGTGCCAGTAGGAAACAGGGGGCGACTTCACCCCTCCACTTT
TRBJ2-4 | TRBV19 | TRBD2 | . | CASSTPGLAVNIQYF | TGTGCCAGTAGTACCCCGGGACTAGCGGTAAACATTCAGTACTTC
TRBJ2-4 | TRBV7-2 | TRBD1 | . | CASSGGQGSLAKNIQYF | TGTGCCAGCAGCGGGGGACAGGGGTCATTGGCCAAAAACATTCAGTACTTC
TRBJ1-1 | TRBV7-9 | . | . | CASSLGQLNTEAFF | TGTGCCAGCAGCTTAGGACAGTTGAACACTGAAGCTTTCTTT
TRBJ1-3 | TRBV19 | . | . | CASTRSLRSGNTIYF | TGTGCCAGTACGCGGTCTTTAAGGTCTGGAAACACCATATATTTT
TRBJ1-5 | TRBV7-8 | . | . | CASSLDSNQPQHF | TGTGCCAGCAGCTTGGATAGCAATCAGCCCCAGCATTTT
TRBJ1-6 | TRBV19 | . | . | CASTSGSYNSPLHF | TGTGCCAGTACAAGCGGCTCCTATAATTCACCCCTCCACTTT
TRBJ1-4 | TRBV30 | . | . | CAWSPAGSEKLFF | TGTGCCTGGAGTCCCGCGGGTAGTGAAAAACTGTTTTTT
TRBJ2-7 | TRBV28 | . | . | CASSLGGSGPYEQYF | TGTGCCAGCAGTTTAGGTGGGAGTGGCCCCTACGAGCAGTACTTC
TRBJ2-6 | TRBV12-5 | TRBD1 | . | CASGLTGQGSGANVLTF | TGTGCTAGTGGCTTAACGGGACAGGGTTCTGGGGCCAACGTCCTGACTTTC
TRBJ1-6 | TRBV28 | . | few | CASSRGRMNSPLHF | TGTGCCAGCAGTAGGGGACGGATGAATTCACCCCTCCACTTT
TRBJ1-4 | TRBV5-4 | TRBD1 | . | CASSSNRGLNEKLFF | TGTGCCAGCAGCTCAAACAGGGGACTGAATGAAAAACTGTTTTTT
TRBJ2-1 | TRBV6-6 | TRBD2 | once | CASSYRGLANEQFF | TGTGCCAGCAGTTACCGAGGACTAGCGAATGAGCAGTTCTTC
TRBJ2-2 | TRBV19 | . | . | CASSIPLRELFF | TGTGCCAGTAGTATCCCCCTTAGGGAGCTGTTTTTT
TRBJ2-7 | TRBV4-1 | TRBD2 | few | CASSRGRSGRLLSNSYEQYF | TGCGCCAGCAGCCGAGGACGCAGCGGGAGGCTCCTCTCGAACTCCTACGAGCAGTACTTC
TRBJ1-2 | TRBV10-3 | . | . | CAISESTWGIGYGYTF | TGTGCCATCAGTGAGTCGACGTGGGGGATTGGCTATGGCTACACCTTC